Below are 20 T cell receptor beta chains sequenced from a single sample in a study of blood T cell repertoires in COVID-19. Sequencing was performed with immunoSEQ multiplex PCR; in TCRdb, only in-frame clones are kept and a portion is missing. The data contain 250,000 to 350,000 clones, about 88% of them singletons. The sample consisted of PBMCs or T cells enriched from blood (not recorded which). Receptors were obtained from a woman in her fifties or sixties in a cohort exposed to, infected with or recovered from COVID-19 (not recorded which).

This chain joins TRBV6-2 or TRBV6-3 and TRBJ2-2; possibly TRBD2 for D (6 bases). Per the germline V gene, CDR1 is MNHEY and CDR2 is SVGEGT. Trimming stripped 5 bases from V and 7 bases from J, with 20 bases between. CDR3 length: 16 amino acids. The CDR3 sequence: CASSPFRRGAVGELFF. In DNA, the CDR3 is TGTGCCAGCAGTCCCTTCAGGAGGGGCGCGGTCGGGGAGCTGTTTTTT.

The J gene is TRBJ1-1, the V gene TRBV28; possibly TRBD1 for D (6 bases). This CDR3 is built from 13 residues. Trimming pared 2 bases from V and 5 bases from J, leaving 9 bases between. Germline V CDR1 and CDR2: MDHEN, SYDVKM. The CDR3 region has the DNA TGTGCCAGCAGTTTACAGGGGCGAACTGAAGCTTTCTTT. Translation: CASSLQGRTEAFF.

The CDR3 reads CSARKRNEQFF. The CDR3 DNA follows: TGCAGTGCACGTAAGCGCAATGAGCAGTTCTTC. This sequence joins TRBV20-1 and TRBJ2-1, with no clear D. Trimming took off 6 bases at V and 6 bases at J, with 9 bases between the two ends. The CDR3 is 11 amino acids. Germline CDR1 is DFQATT and CDR2 is SNEGSKA (reference sequence).

This clone was detected once. The chain joins TRBV6-4 to TRBJ2-5; 8 positions match TRBD2. Germline CDR1 MRHNA, CDR2 SNTAGT. J lost 2 bases, V lost 3 bases, and 8 bases had no gene match. The CDR3 is 16 residues long. Here the CDR3 reads CASSDSGLGGQETQYF. Written as DNA, the CDR3 is TGTGCCAGCAGTGATTCGGGACTAGGGGGACAAGAGACCCAGTACTTC.

The CDR3 sequence is CASSLRGEVTDTQYF. As DNA, the CDR3 is TGTGCCAGCAGCTTACGGGGAGAGGTCACAGATACGCAGTATTTT. The V and J genes are TRBV7-3 and TRBJ2-3, with a possible D match to TRBD2 (5 bases). Trimming shortened V by 2 bases and J by 2 bases, and 11 bases separated the two germline ends. Per the germline V gene, CDR1 is SGHTA and CDR2 is FQGTGA. The CDR3 consists of 15 residues.

This clone has only one observation. This chain joins TRBV5-5 and TRBJ2-3; 13 bases match TRBD2. The CDR3 spans 17 residues. V trimming: 0 bases; J trimming: 3 bases; junction bases outside the gene matches: 4. CDR1 is SGHKS, CDR2 YYEKEE, per germline (reference sequence). The CDR3 loop is CASSLGGLAGATDTQYF. CDR3 nucleotides: TGTGCCAGCAGCTTGGGAGGACTAGCGGGAGCTACAGATACGCAGTATTTT.

This chain links TRBV13 with TRBJ2-2, with 7 bases matching TRBD1. This CDR3 has 16 amino acids. V was pared by 5 bases and J by 1 base, with 7 bases of the junction left unmatched. Germline-derived CDR1 and CDR2 are PRHDT and FYEKMQ (reference sequence). The CDR3 protein is CASSPRTGGNTGELFF. The CDR3 DNA sequence: TGTGCCAGCAGCCCCCGGACAGGAGGGAACACCGGGGAGCTGTTTTTT.

V usage is TRBV6-5 and J usage is TRBJ2-3; the D gene is possibly TRBD1 (6 bases). Germline CDR1 MNHEY, CDR2 SVGAGI. This CDR3 has 15 residues. V lost 6 bases and J lost 3, with 16 bases in between. DNA of the CDR3: TGTGCCAGCAGCGGGAACAGGGTCGATACAGATACGCAGTATTTT. It codes for CASSGNRVDTDTQYF.

In this sample, this clone turned up once. The V call is TRBV2, the J call TRBJ1-1; D perhaps matches TRBD1 (5 bases). Germline-derived CDR1 and CDR2 are SNHLY and FYNNEI. Trimming removed 8 bases from V and 1 base from J, with 14 bases in between. The CDR3 extends over 14 amino acids. The CDR3 DNA follows: TGTGCCAGCCGGCCAGGGTATACGAACACTGAAGCTTTCTTT. Protein product: CASRPGYTNTEAFF.

The CDR3 protein is CASSFGGRAYEQYF. The CDR3 DNA reads TGTGCCAGCAGTTTCGGCGGGAGGGCCTACGAGCAGTACTTC. The J gene is TRBJ2-7, the V gene TRBV28, with 9 nucleotides matching TRBD2. Looked up from germline, CDR1 is MDHEN and CDR2 is SYDVKM. With V trimmed by 3 bases and J by 2 bases, 2 bases remained unmatched. The CDR3 loop spans 14 amino acids.

This clone was recorded a few times. The chain joins TRBV7-2 to TRBJ2-2; D is unresolved. The CDR3 runs 15 residues. The V gene's germline CDR1 is SGHTA and CDR2 FQGNSA. Trimming pared 0 bases from V and 4 bases from J, leaving 9 bases between. CDR3 amino acids: CASSLASQATGELFF. CDR3 nucleotides: TGTGCCAGCAGCTTAGCGTCCCAGGCCACCGGGGAGCTGTTTTTT.

The gene calls are TRBV19 and TRBJ2-7, with D hard to call. V was pared by 1 base and J by 3 bases, with 7 bases between. CDR1 is LNHDA and CDR2 is SQIVND in the germline V gene (reference sequence). The CDR3 is made up of 13 amino acids. As DNA, the CDR3 is TGTGCCAGTAGTATAGCGCGCGGCTACGAGCAGTACTTC. Its translation: CASSIARGYEQYF.

The J gene is TRBJ2-7, the V gene TRBV27; perhaps TRBD2 as D (5 bases). Trimming took 3 bases from V and 3 from J, leaving 15 bases between them. The germline gives CDR1 MNHEY, CDR2 SMNVEV (reference sequence). The CDR3 loop spans 15 amino acids. The CDR3 protein is CASSLRRNRDYEQYF. The CDR3 DNA follows: TGTGCCAGCAGTTTGAGAAGGAATCGGGACTACGAGCAGTACTTC.

The chain couples TRBV7-8 to TRBJ2-4; the match to TRBD2 covers 14 bases. CDR1 is SGHVS, CDR2 FQNEAQ, per germline. Trimming cost V 1 base and J 0 bases; bases outside gene matches: 8. The CDR3 spans 20 residues. The CDR3 reads CASSLDLGTSGGLAKNIQYF. CDR3 in DNA: TGTGCCAGCAGCTTAGACCTTGGGACTAGCGGGGGATTAGCCAAAAACATTCAGTACTTC.

This chain uses TRBV28 with TRBJ1-5; 7 nucleotides agree with TRBD1. The ends lost 5 bases at V and 6 bases at J; junction bases unmatched: 10. CDR3 length: 15 residues. CDR1 and CDR2 from the germline V gene are MDHEN and SYDVKM. The CDR3 coding sequence is TGTGCCAGCAGTCCCAGGTCACAGGGGCGTCAGCCCCAGCATTTT. It yields the protein CASSPRSQGRQPQHF.

The chain uses TRBV2 and TRBJ1-1; D might be TRBD1 (6 bases). CDR3 length: 14 residues. CDR1 and CDR2 (germline): SNHLY, FYNNEI. Trimming took 7 bases from V and 1 from J, leaving 13 bases between them. The CDR3 coding sequence is TGTGCCAGCACCCAGGGACAATGGAACACTGAAGCTTTCTTT. Protein sequence: CASTQGQWNTEAFF.

V gene TRBV7-6 combines with J gene TRBJ1-1; 7 bases match TRBD1. Germline V lookup: CDR1 SGHVS, CDR2 FNYEAQ. Trimming took 5 bases from V and 2 from J; bases not matched to a gene: 8. The CDR3 is made up of 15 amino acids. CDR3: CASSLYGTANTEAFF. The CDR3 DNA is TGTGCCAGCAGCCTTTACGGGACAGCTAACACTGAAGCTTTCTTT.

This chain uses TRBV3-1 (or the pseudogene TRBV3-2) with TRBJ2-1, with D possibly being TRBD1 (7 bases). The CDR3 has 16 amino acids. Between the trimmed V and J ends, which lost 7 bases and 7 bases, there was a span of 23 bases. Germline CDR1 reads LGHDT; CDR2 reads YNNKEL (reference sequence). The CDR3 sequence: CASTRGTAGGLNEQFF. The CDR3 nucleotides are TGTGCCAGCACCCGGGGGACAGCCGGAGGATTGAATGAGCAGTTCTTC.

The chain has TRBV28 and TRBJ2-7, with D possibly TRBD1 on 6 matching bases. Germline V lookup: CDR1 MDHEN, CDR2 SYDVKM. CDR3 length equals 14 residues. The V end lost 7 bases, the J end lost 5 bases, and 18 bases lay between the germline ends. Written as DNA, the CDR3 is TGTGCCAGCAAAGACAGGCTGGACCGCCACGAGCAGTACTTC. Translated: CASKDRLDRHEQYF.

The genes are TRBV28 and TRBJ2-1; the match to TRBD2 covers 9 bases. This CDR3 is built from 17 residues. The V gene's germline CDR1 is MDHEN and CDR2 SYDVKM. Trimming cost V 4 bases and J 8 bases; bases outside gene matches: 15. The CDR3 DNA sequence: TGTGCCAGCAGTTCCCTGGGGGGCGGGAGGGCCAAAGATGAGCAGTTCTTC. Protein product: CASSSLGGGRAKDEQFF.